What follows are 8 T cell receptor beta chains derived from one specimen sequenced in a study of technical replicates of blood from a handful of donors. Measured with immunoSEQ multiplex PCR; TCRdb has only the in-frame clones, and not every one. The repertoire holds roughly 80,000 clones, with approximately 89% as singletons. Sequenced material: T cells isolated from PBMCs. The origin of the receptors is a human donor in good health.

This rearrangement joins TRBV9 to TRBJ2-1; the match to TRBD2 covers 9 bases. The germline V gene has CDR1 SGDLS and CDR2 YYNGEE. J was trimmed by 9 bases and V by 3 bases; bases with no gene match: 19. CDR3 length: 18 amino acids. CDR3 protein: CASSGLVGGRAPVTEQFF. CDR3 coding DNA: TGTGCCAGCAGCGGGCTAGTGGGCGGGAGGGCCCCTGTTACTGAGCAGTTCTTC.

The J gene is TRBJ2-2, the V gene TRBV14; 7 nucleotides agree with TRBD1. CDR3 length: 15 amino acids. The germline V gene encodes CDR1 SGHDN and CDR2 FVKESK. The J segment lost 0 bases and the V segment lost 7 bases, leaving 5 bases of the junction unmatched. CDR3 sequence: CASNRQGSNTGELFF. The DNA of the CDR3 is TGTGCCAGCAACAGACAGGGCTCGAACACCGGGGAGCTGTTTTTT.

V is TRBV6-6 and J is TRBJ2-7; 16 bases agree with TRBD2. Germline CDR1 is MNHNY and CDR2 is SVGAGI (reference sequence). V was pared by 6 bases and J by 4 bases, with 6 bases of the junction left unmatched. The CDR3 is made up of 16 amino acids. This CDR3 reads CASRYGGLAGGYEQYF. CDR3 sequence (DNA): TGTGCCAGCAGATACGGGGGACTAGCGGGAGGGTACGAGCAGTACTTC.

This clone was seen only once. V gene TRBV28 combines with J gene TRBJ2-1; possible D gene TRBD2, 5 bases. With 7 bases removed from V and 0 bases from J, the gap between germline ends came to 16 bases. This CDR3 has 16 amino acids. Germline CDR1 MDHEN, CDR2 SYDVKM. The CDR3 spells CASTTLEASSYNEQFF. The CDR3 region has the DNA TGTGCCAGCACTACCTTGGAGGCGAGCTCCTACAATGAGCAGTTCTTC. Full variable domain (rest looked up from reference TRBV28 and TRBJ2-1): DVKVTQSSRYLVKRTGEKVFLECVQDMDHENMFWYRQDPGLGLRLIYFSYDVKMKEKGDIPEGYSVSREKKERFSLILESASTNQTSMYLCASTTLEASSYNEQFFGPGTRLTVL.

This chain uses TRBV30 with TRBJ2-7; the D gene is possibly TRBD1 (6 bases). V gave up 5 bases and J gave up 0 bases, with 11 bases separating them. Per the germline V gene, CDR1 is GTSNPN and CDR2 is SVGIG (reference sequence). The CDR3 runs to 13 residues. CDR3 nucleotide sequence: TGTGCCTGGGGGCCGGACAGCTCCTACGAGCAGTACTTC. This sequence encodes CAWGPDSSYEQYF.

The V and J genes are TRBV4-1 and TRBJ1-5; D not certain. Looked up from germline, CDR1 is MGHRA and CDR2 is YSYEKL. The V gene lost 3 bases and the J gene lost 3 bases, with 12 bases spanning the gap. This CDR3 is 15 amino acids long. The CDR3 DNA reads TGCGCCAGCAGCCAGTTGGTACTAGACAATCAGCCCCAGCATTTT. Amino acids: CASSQLVLDNQPQHF.

V is TRBV7-8 and J is TRBJ2-7, with no clear D. This CDR3 spans 16 amino acids. Germline CDR1 SGHVS, CDR2 FQNEAQ. Deletions cut 5 bases from V and 7 bases from J, with 24 bases between. CDR3 bases: TGTGCCAGCAGCCCGAAGCCCGACTTAACCGGTTGGGAGCAGTACTTC. Its protein is CASSPKPDLTGWEQYF.

V usage is TRBV29-1 and J usage is TRBJ2-1; unclear D gene. Per germline, CDR1 SQVTM and CDR2 ANQGSEA. CDR3 length: 11 residues. V was shortened by 3 bases and J by 14 bases, with 14 bases between the two germline ends. CDR3 region: CSVDAITQEFF. CDR3 nucleotides: TGCAGCGTTGACGCCATTACCCAGGAGTTCTTC.